The TCR beta chain under discussion was sequenced for a study of cytomegalovirus exposure and HLA in healthy donors. Only a few counts were recorded for this clone. PCR used 60 Vbeta primers and 13 Jbeta primers. Some clones are missing from TCRdb's copy, which holds only in-frame ones; the method was immunoSEQ multiplex PCR. The data show fewer than 140,000 clones, more than 65% seen once. Trimming stripped 6 bases from V and 3 bases from J, with 12 bases between. The CDR3 sequence is 14 residues long. In germline, CDR1 is MNHNY, CDR2 SVGAGI (reference sequence). This receptor was taken from a boy between 10 and 17 years old in good health and CMV-seronegative. Material for sequencing was PBMCs. This chain joins TRBV6-6 and TRBJ1-5; TRBD1 is a possible D gene (6 bases). The DNA of the CDR3 is TGTGCCAGCAGCCAGGGGCAGGACAATCAGCCCCAGCATTTT. Encoded protein: CASSQGQDNQPQHF.